These T cell receptor beta chains were read from a single sample in a study of cytomegalovirus exposure and HLA in healthy donors. The repertoire was sequenced with immunoSEQ multiplex PCR; TCRdb's copy has only in-frame clones and lacks some. This table has 150,000 to 200,000 clones, 65% to 85% appearing once. The source material was PBMCs. Receptors originate from a man aged 55-75 years in good health and CMV-seronegative. CDR3s include the opening cysteine and the closing phenylalanine or tryptophan. The D gene is left open where the match is weak. A clone size is listed for some rows: how often the clone was seen (once, few, many), or a class if it is expanded.

>NA|few|TRBJ1-1|TRBV6-5
CASRSRPDTEAFF
TGTGCCAGCAGGTCGAGGCCCGACACTGAAGCTTTCTTT
>TRBD2|few|TRBJ2-3|TRBV5-4
CASSLAGGSPDTQYF
TGTGCCAGCAGCTTGGCGGGAGGATCGCCAGATACGCAGTATTTT
>TRBD2|NA|TRBJ2-3|TRBV11-2
CASSFRLAGSTDTQYF
TGTGCCAGCAGCTTCCGACTAGCGGGCAGCACAGATACGCAGTATTTT
>TRBD1|once|TRBJ2-5|TRBV7-8
CASSRPIPGQDFQETQYF
TGTGCCAGCAGCCGGCCAATACCGGGACAGGACTTTCAAGAGACCCAGTACTTC
>NA|NA|TRBJ2-7|TRBV19
CASSSSTGRFPQYF
TGTGCCAGTTCTTCCTCGACAGGGAGGTTCCCGCAGTACTTC
>TRBD2|few|TRBJ2-5|TRBV7-2
CASRPSGTTAETQYF
TGTGCCAGCCGACCCTCCGGGACTACTGCAGAGACCCAGTACTTC
>NA|NA|TRBJ2-1|TRBV7-6
CASSLRAGGYNEQFF
TGTGCCAGCAGCTTAAGAGCGGGTGGCTACAATGAGCAGTTCTTC
>TRBD1|NA|TRBJ1-1|TRBV27
CASSPTGQGNTEAFF
TGTGCCAGCAGTCCCACGGGACAGGGTAACACTGAAGCTTTCTTT
>NA|NA|TRBJ2-7|TRBV6-1
CASSETTDSYEQYF
TGTGCCAGCAGTGAAACAACCGACAGCTACGAGCAGTACTTC
>NA|NA|TRBJ2-1|TRBV25-1
CASSERRSLEWRQFF
TGTGCCAGCAGTGAGAGGCGGTCCCTGGAATGGCGGCAGTTCTTC
>NA|NA|TRBJ2-1|TRBV28
CASSRDFLNEQFF
TGTGCCAGCAGCAGGGATTTTTTAAATGAGCAGTTCTTC
>NA|few|TRBJ1-2|TRBV11-1
CASSLGVFDSPYGYTF
TGTGCCAGCAGCTTAGGAGTTTTCGACAGCCCCTATGGCTACACCTTC
>TRBD2|NA|TRBJ2-5|TRBV27
CASSLSGTSGILQTQYF
TGTGCCAGCAGTTTATCTGGGACTAGCGGGATCCTGCAGACCCAGTACTTC
>TRBD1|few|TRBJ2-3|TRBV27
CASSLSVPTGGTDTQYF
TGTGCCAGCAGTTTATCGGTGCCGACAGGGGGCACAGATACGCAGTATTTT
>TRBD1|few|TRBJ2-7|TRBV6-1
CASSPGQGTYEQYF
TGTGCCAGCAGCCCCGGACAGGGGACGTACGAGCAGTACTTC
>TRBD1|NA|TRBJ2-7|TRBV29-1
CSVEGAGQGLAEQYF
TGCAGCGTTGAAGGGGCGGGACAGGGCCTCGCCGAGCAGTACTTC
>NA|NA|TRBJ2-7|TRBV19
CASSLGGGNEQYF
TGTGCCAGTAGCCTCGGTGGGGGGAACGAGCAGTACTTC
>NA|NA|TRBJ2-2|TRBV7-8
CATPEWGAGELFF
TGTGCCACCCCCGAGTGGGGGGCCGGGGAGCTGTTTTTT
>NA|NA|TRBJ1-3|TRBV29-1
CSVAVFGNTIYF
TGCAGCGTTGCGGTATTTGGAAACACCATATATTTT
>TRBD2|NA|TRBJ2-7|TRBV28
CASSRTSGRREQYF
TGTGCCAGCAGTCGGACTAGCGGGAGACGCGAGCAGTACTTC
>TRBD1|NA|TRBJ2-2|TRBV7-2
CASRLNRGDIGELFF
TGTGCCAGCAGACTTAACAGGGGGGATATCGGGGAGCTGTTTTTT